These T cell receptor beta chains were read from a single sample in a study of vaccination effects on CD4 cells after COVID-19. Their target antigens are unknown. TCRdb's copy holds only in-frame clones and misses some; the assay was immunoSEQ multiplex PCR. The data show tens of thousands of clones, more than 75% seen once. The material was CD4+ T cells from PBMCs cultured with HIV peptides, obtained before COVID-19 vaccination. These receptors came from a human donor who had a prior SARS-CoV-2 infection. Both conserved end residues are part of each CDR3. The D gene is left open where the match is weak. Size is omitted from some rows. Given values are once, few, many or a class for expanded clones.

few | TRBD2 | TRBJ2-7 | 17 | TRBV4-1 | CASSRGTSGGPPYEQYF | TGCGCCAGCAGCCGCGGGACTAGCGGGGGGCCCCCCTACGAGCAGTACTTC
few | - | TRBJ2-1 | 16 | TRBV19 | CASSTPGRSSYNEQFF | TGTGCCAGTAGTACACCGGGGCGGAGCTCCTACAATGAGCAGTTCTTC
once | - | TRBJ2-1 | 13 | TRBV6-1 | CASSETFKDEQFF | TGTGCCAGCAGTGAAACCTTTAAGGATGAGCAGTTCTTC
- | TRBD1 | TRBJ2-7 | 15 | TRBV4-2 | CASSQGTGAAYEQYF | TGTGCCAGCAGCCAGGGGACAGGGGCTGCCTACGAGCAGTACTTC
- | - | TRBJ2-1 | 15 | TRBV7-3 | CASSPQGGSYNEQFF | TGTGCCAGCAGCCCTCAGGGGGGTTCCTACAATGAGCAGTTCTTC
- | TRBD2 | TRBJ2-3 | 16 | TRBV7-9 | CASSLTGTSATDTQYF | TGTGCCAGCAGCTTGACCGGGACTAGCGCGACAGATACGCAGTATTTT
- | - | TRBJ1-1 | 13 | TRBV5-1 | CASSPSMNTEAFF | TGCGCCAGCAGCCCAAGTATGAACACTGAAGCTTTCTTT
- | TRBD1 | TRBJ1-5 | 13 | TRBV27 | CASRQGAHQPQHF | TGTGCCAGCAGGCAGGGGGCTCATCAGCCCCAGCATTTT
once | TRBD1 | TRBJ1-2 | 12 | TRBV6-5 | CASRDRGRGYTF | TGTGCCAGCAGGGACAGGGGGCGAGGCTACACCTTC
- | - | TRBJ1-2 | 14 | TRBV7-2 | CASSSQQGSYGYTF | TGTGCCAGCAGCTCTCAACAGGGATCCTATGGCTACACCTTC
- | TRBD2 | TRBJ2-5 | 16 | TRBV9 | CASSAPQIAGQETQYF | TGTGCCAGCAGCGCCCCCCAAATAGCGGGCCAAGAGACCCAGTACTTC
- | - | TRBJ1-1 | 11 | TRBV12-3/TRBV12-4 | CASSIGTEAFF | TGTGCCAGCAGTATAGGCACTGAAGCTTTCTTT
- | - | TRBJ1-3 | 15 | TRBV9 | CASSVAPSSGNTIYF | TGTGCCAGCAGCGTAGCCCCTTCCTCTGGAAACACCATATATTTT
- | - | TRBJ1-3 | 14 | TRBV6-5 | CASGLGIAGNTIYF | TGTGCCAGCGGGTTAGGAATTGCTGGAAACACCATATATTTT
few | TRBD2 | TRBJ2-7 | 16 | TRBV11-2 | CASSPTGGATAYEQYF | TGTGCCAGCAGCCCCACGGGGGGGGCTACCGCCTACGAGCAGTACTTC
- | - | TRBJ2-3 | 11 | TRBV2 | CASSELYTQYF | TGTGCCAGCAGTGAGTTATATACGCAGTATTTT
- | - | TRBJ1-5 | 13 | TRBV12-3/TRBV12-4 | CASSLVPNQPQHF | TGTGCCAGCAGTTTAGTCCCCAATCAGCCCCAGCATTTT
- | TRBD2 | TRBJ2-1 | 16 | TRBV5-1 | CASSLTLAGGPNEQFF | TGCGCCAGCAGCCTGACCCTAGCGGGAGGGCCCAATGAGCAGTTCTTC
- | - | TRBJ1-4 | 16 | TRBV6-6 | CASSPREPATNEKLFF | TGTGCCAGCAGCCCCAGGGAACCTGCAACTAATGAAAAACTGTTTTTT
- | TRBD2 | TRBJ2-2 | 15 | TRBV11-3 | CASSFSGRNTGELFF | TGTGCCAGCAGCTTTAGCGGGAGGAACACCGGGGAGCTGTTTTTT
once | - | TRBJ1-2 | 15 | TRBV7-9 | CASSGLPGGGYGYTF | TGTGCCAGCAGCGGCCTTCCGGGGGGGGGCTATGGCTACACCTTC